A selection of T cell receptor beta chains follows, all from one sample in a study of tumor-infiltrating lymphocytes in primary liver carcinoma. TCRdb redid the calling of the multiplex PCR reads with MiXCR, one entry per CDR3 protein. Of 75,000 to 80,000 distinct CDR3 sequences in the sample, roughly two thirds were seen once. The sample was tumor-adjacent normal liver tissue. Receptor source: a man aged 40-49 years with primary liver carcinoma and hepatitis B virus infection. Both conserved end residues are part of each CDR3.

J: TRBJ2-1
V: TRBV4-2
CDR3: CASSQGPHNEKFF

J: TRBJ2-7
V: TRBV6-5
CDR3: CDSSYAELGEQYF

J: TRBJ2-7
V: TRBV29-1
CDR3: CSVTSSGSIFEQYF

J: TRBJ1-1
V: TRBV10-3
CDR3: CAFKAGDNTEALF

J: TRBJ2-1
V: TRBV28
CDR3: CAITRTGLVGNNEQFF

J: TRBJ2-3
V: TRBV12-3/TRBV12-4
CDR3: CANSFGGPTDTQYF

J: TRBJ2-1
V: TRBV14
CDR3: CASSQRWWQREYIRGYNEQFF

J: TRBJ1-1
V: TRBV12-3/TRBV12-4
CDR3: CASSSTETGVTEVFF

J: TRBJ2-5
V: TRBV21-1
CDR3: CASSESAGGPQGETQYF

J: TRBJ2-4
V: TRBV30
CDR3: CACSGVAKNIQYF

J: TRBJ1-1
V: TRBV29-1
CDR3: CSVYHSLNTEAFF

J: TRBJ2-5
V: TRBV24-1
CDR3: CATSDRGTGRETQYF

J: TRBJ1-1
V: TRBV10-2
CDR3: CASSEVESTEAFF

J: TRBJ1-1
V: TRBV12-5
CDR3: CASGYGISEAFF

J: TRBJ1-2
V: TRBV29-1
CDR3: CSVVAGPPDSYDYTF

J: TRBJ2-1
V: TRBV11-2
CDR3: CASSPQLEGLGEQFF

J: TRBJ1-6
V: TRBV12-3/TRBV12-4
CDR3: CAGSLGGNSPLHF

J: TRBJ2-7
V: TRBV29-1
CDR3: CSVYRESGYEQYF

J: TRBJ1-5
V: TRBV7-6
CDR3: CASTSGQNNQPQHF

J: TRBJ2-3
V: TRBV29-1
CDR3: CSVVGGSSADTQYF

J: TRBJ2-7
V: TRBV30
CDR3: CAWSVWSGSEQYF

J: NA
V: TRBV9
CDR3: CASSLDGLAGHNEQYF

J: TRBJ1-5
V: TRBV6-2/TRBV6-3
CDR3: CVSSSHRGGQPQHF

J: TRBJ2-1
V: TRBV29-1
CDR3: CSVGLGASVSGKQFF

J: TRBJ1-4
V: TRBV9
CDR3: CASSVDLANEKLLF

J: TRBJ2-1
V: TRBV7-9
CDR3: CASSFPGASVYNEQFF

J: TRBJ2-1
V: TRBV6-2/TRBV6-3
CDR3: CANSYRGNGYNEQFF

J: TRBJ2-5
V: TRBV6-5
CDR3: CANSGGLETRCF

J: TRBJ1-2
V: TRBV24-1
CDR3: CATAGTPSYGYTF

J: TRBJ2-1
V: TRBV6-1
CDR3: CASRERQVGVREQFF

J: TRBJ2-2
V: TRBV6-2/TRBV6-3
CDR3: CAGRPGQAGDLFF

J: TRBJ1-6
V: TRBV6-5
CDR3: CASSGIGDSPLHF

J: TRBJ1-6
V: TRBV13
CDR3: CASSLGRDSYSPLHF

J: TRBJ2-1
V: TRBV5-6
CDR3: CTSSSEKINSYSEQFF

J: TRBJ2-7
V: TRBV7-9
CDR3: CASSPPVAGGGREQYF

J: TRBJ2-2
V: TRBV16
CDR3: CASSTTGGTGELFF

J: TRBJ2-5
V: TRBV11-2
CDR3: CASSESGTRGSLGQEARYF

J: TRBJ1-2
V: TRBV4-2
CDR3: CASCQDTGSGYTF

J: TRBJ2-1
V: TRBV12-3/TRBV12-4
CDR3: CANGEGGWSLSYYEQFF

J: TRBJ2-7
V: TRBV6-6
CDR3: CASSTKDEQYF

J: TRBJ1-2
V: TRBV7-9
CDR3: CASSFGGTYGYTF

J: TRBJ2-7
V: TRBV4-3
CDR3: CARNQEGDSYEQYF

J: TRBJ1-5
V: TRBV6-6
CDR3: CACSYGQGDGQPQHF

J: TRBJ2-1
V: TRBV6-2/TRBV6-3
CDR3: CVSSYRPYSREQFF

J: TRBJ2-1
V: TRBV4-3
CDR3: CVSSQTGYNEQFF

J: TRBJ2-7
V: TRBV7-9
CDR3: CANSQRQGSFYEQYF

J: TRBJ2-4
V: TRBV11-2
CDR3: CASSPAKNIQYF

J: TRBJ2-7
V: TRBV7-9
CDR3: CASNRGGYEQYF

J: TRBJ2-7
V: TRBV6-6
CDR3: CDSSYLRWGVTYEQYF

J: TRBJ1-5
V: TRBV12-3/TRBV12-4
CDR3: CASSRQGRNQPQHF

J: TRBJ1-2
V: TRBV11-2
CDR3: CASSTSAELIPGYTF

J: TRBJ1-6
V: TRBV4-1
CDR3: CTRSQEAGWTARFGSLHF

J: TRBJ2-5
V: TRBV10-1
CDR3: CASSHTRPGDTQYF

J: TRBJ1-1
V: TRBV7-9
CDR3: CASSSMVLNTEAFF

J: TRBJ2-7
V: TRBV5-1
CDR3: CPGSTTPGQGRNYEQYF